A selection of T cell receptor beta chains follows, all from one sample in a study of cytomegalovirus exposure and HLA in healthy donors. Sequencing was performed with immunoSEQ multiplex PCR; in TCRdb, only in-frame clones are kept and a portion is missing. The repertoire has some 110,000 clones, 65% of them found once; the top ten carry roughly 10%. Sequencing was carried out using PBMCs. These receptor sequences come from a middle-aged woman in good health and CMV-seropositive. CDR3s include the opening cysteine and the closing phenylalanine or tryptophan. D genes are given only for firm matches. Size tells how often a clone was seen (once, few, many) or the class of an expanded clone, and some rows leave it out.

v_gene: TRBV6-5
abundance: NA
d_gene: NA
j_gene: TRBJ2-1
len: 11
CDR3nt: TGTGCCAGCAGTCGGGACTATGAGCAGTTCTTC
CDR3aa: CASSRDYEQFF

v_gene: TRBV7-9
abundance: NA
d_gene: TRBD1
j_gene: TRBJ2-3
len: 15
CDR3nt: TGTGCCAGCACTTACCGCAACGACAGGGCAGATACGCAGTATTTT
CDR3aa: CASTYRNDRADTQYF

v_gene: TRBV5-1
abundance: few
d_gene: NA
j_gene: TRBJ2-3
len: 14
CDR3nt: TGCGCCAGCAGCGTGGCGGAGCGCACAGATACGCAGTATTTT
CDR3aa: CASSVAERTDTQYF

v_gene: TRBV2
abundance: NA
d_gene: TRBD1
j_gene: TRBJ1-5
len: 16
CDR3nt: TGTGCCAGCAGTTGGGACAGCCGTTATAGCAATCAGCCCCAGCATTTT
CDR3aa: CASSWDSRYSNQPQHF

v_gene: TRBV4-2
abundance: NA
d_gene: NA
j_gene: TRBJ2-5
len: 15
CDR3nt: TGTGCCAGCAGCCAAGATGGGGAGAGTGGCGAGACCCAGTACTTC
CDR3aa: CASSQDGESGETQYF

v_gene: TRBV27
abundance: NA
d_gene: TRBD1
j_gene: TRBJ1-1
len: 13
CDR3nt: TGTGCCAGCAGTTGGACAGGGTCCACTGAAGCTTTCTTT
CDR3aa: CASSWTGSTEAFF

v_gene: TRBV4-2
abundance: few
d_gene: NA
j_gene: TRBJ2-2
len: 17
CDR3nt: TGTGCCAGCAGCCCCCGAGGGCGGAGCCCGAACACCGGGGAGCTGTTTTTT
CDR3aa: CASSPRGRSPNTGELFF

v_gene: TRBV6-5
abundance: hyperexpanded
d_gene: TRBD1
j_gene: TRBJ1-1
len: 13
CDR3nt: TGTGCCAGCAGGAAACAGGGGGCCACTGAAGCTTTCTTT
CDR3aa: CASRKQGATEAFF

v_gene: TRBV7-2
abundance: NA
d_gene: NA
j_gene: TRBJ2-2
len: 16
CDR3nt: TGTGCCAGCAGCTTAGTACCCCGCGCGAACACCGGGGAGCTGTTTTTT
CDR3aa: CASSLVPRANTGELFF

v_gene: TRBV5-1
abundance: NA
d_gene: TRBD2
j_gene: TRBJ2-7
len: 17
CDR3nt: TGCGCCAGCACTCCCGGAGGGACTAGCGGGTTCTCCTACGAGCAGTACTTC
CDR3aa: CASTPGGTSGFSYEQYF

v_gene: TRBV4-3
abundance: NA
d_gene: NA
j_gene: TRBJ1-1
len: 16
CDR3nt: TGCGCCAGCAGCCAAGAGGTTGGCAGATTGAACACTGAAGCTTTCTTT
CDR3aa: CASSQEVGRLNTEAFF

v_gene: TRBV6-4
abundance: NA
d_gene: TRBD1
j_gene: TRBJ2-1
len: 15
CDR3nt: TGTGCCAGCAGTCTTGACAGGGGATCCTACAATGAGCAGTTCTTC
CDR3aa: CASSLDRGSYNEQFF

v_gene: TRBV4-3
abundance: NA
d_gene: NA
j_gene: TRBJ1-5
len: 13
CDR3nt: TGCGCCAGCAGCCCCGCAGGGGATCAGCCCCAGCATTTT
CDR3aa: CASSPAGDQPQHF

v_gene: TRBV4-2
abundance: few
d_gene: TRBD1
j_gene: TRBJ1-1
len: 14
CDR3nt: TGTGCCAGCAGCCAAGAAGACAGGGCTACTGAAGCTTTCTTT
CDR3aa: CASSQEDRATEAFF

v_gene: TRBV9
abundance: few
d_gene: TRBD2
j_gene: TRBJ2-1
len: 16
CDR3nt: TGTGCCAGCAGCGGGGCTAGCGGGAGTTTATACAATGAGCAGTTCTTC
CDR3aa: CASSGASGSLYNEQFF

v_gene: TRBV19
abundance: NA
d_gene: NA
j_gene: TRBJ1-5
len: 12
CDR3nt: TGTGCCAGTAGTTTCGGCAGGGAGCCCCAGCATTTT
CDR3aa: CASSFGREPQHF

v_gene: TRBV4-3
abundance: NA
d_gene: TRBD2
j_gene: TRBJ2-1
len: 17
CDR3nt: TGCGCCAGCAGCCAAGATCGGGGACTAGCGGGATTAAATGAGCAGTTCTTC
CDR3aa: CASSQDRGLAGLNEQFF

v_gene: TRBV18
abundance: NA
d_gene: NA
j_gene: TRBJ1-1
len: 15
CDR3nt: TGTGCCAGCTCACCCGTCAGTCCGGGGAACACTGAAGCTTTCTTT
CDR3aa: CASSPVSPGNTEAFF

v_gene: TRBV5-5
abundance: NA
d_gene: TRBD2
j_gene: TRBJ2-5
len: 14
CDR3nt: TGTGCCAGCAGCTCCCTGGGGGGGAGGGAGACCCAGTACTTC
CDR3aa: CASSSLGGRETQYF

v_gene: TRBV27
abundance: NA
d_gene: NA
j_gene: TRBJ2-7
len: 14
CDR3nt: TGTGCCAGCAGTTTACGGGAGAGCTCCTACGAGCAGTACTTC
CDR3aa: CASSLRESSYEQYF

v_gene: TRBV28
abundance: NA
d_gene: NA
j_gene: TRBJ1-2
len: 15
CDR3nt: TGTGCCAGCAGTTTTTCGACAGGCCGTGGCTATGGCTACACCTTC
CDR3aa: CASSFSTGRGYGYTF

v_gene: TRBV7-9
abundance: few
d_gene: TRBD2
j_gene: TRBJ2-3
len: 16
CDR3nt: TGTGCCAGCAGCTTAGGGCAGCGGGAGGGCCTCTGGACGCAGTATTTT
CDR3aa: CASSLGQREGLWTQYF

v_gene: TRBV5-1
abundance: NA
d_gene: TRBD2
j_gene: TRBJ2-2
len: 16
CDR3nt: TGCGCCAGCAGCCATAGTGGGACTAGCGGTACCGGGGAGCTGTTTTTT
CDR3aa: CASSHSGTSGTGELFF

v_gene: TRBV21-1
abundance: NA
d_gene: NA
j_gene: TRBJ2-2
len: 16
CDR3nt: TGTGCCAGCAGCAGTCCCGGGACAGGGTGGACCGGGGAGCTGTTTTTT
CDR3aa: CASSSPGTGWTGELFF

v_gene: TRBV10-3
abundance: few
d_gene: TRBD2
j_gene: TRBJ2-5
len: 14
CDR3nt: TGTGCCATCAGTGGGGGACTAGGGGTTGAGACCCAGTACTTC
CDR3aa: CAISGGLGVETQYF

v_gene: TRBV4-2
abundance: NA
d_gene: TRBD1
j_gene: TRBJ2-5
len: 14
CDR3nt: TGTGCCAGCAGCCAAGGACAGGGAGAAGAGACCCAGTACTTC
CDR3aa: CASSQGQGEETQYF

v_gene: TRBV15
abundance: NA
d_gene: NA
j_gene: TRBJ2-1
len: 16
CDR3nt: TGTGCCACCAGCAGAGATGACAGTCCTCCCTACAATGAGCAGTTCTTC
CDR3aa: CATSRDDSPPYNEQFF

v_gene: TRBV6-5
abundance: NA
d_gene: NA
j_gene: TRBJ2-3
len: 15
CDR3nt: TGTGCCAGCAGTTACTCACAGGGAGGCACAGATACGCAGTATTTT
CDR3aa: CASSYSQGGTDTQYF